This T cell receptor beta chain was captured by sequencing in a study of cytomegalovirus exposure and HLA in healthy donors. Trimming cost V 4 bases and J 11 bases, with 14 bases left between them. The CDR3 covers 12 residues. CDR1 is SEHNR, CDR2 FQNEAQ, per germline (reference sequence). Using immunoSEQ multiplex PCR, the repertoire was profiled, and TCRdb retains in-frame clones only, with some absent. The data contain 55,000 to 75,000 clones, 95% of them singletons. The study, taken as a whole, reports: A few chains tied to CMV proved CMV antigen-specific in vitro.

This clone has just one count. What it recognizes is unknown. V gene TRBV7-9 combines with J gene TRBJ1-1; no clear D gene. The material sequenced was PBMCs. This receptor was obtained from a woman aged 18-29 years in good health and CMV-seropositive. This CDR3 reads CASSSQSRMAFF. In nucleotides, the CDR3 is TGTGCCAGCAGCTCCCAGTCCAGGATGGCTTTCTTT. Full variable domain (rest looked up from reference TRBV7-9 and TRBJ1-1): DTGVSQNPRHKITKRGQNVTFRCDPISEHNRLYWYRQTLGQGPEFLTYFQNEAQLEKSRLLSDRFSAERPKGSFSTLEIQRTEQGDSAMYLCASSSQSRMAFFGQGTRLTVV.